This T cell receptor beta chain was sequenced for a study of T cells in Graves' hyperthyroidism and ophthalmopathy. PBMCs were sourced from less than 12 ml fresh peripheral blood. There are many counts of this clonotype. V lost 5 bases and J lost 0; bases outside the gene matches: 12. The CDR3 extends over 18 amino acids. Per germline, CDR1 SGHNT and CDR2 YENEEA. Amplification yielded TCR beta CDR3 regions, with RNA transcripts as the source. Initially, a first-round RT-PCR of the TCR CDR3 employed the HTBI primer set. Using its own MiXCR run on the multiplex PCR reads, TCRdb lists one record per CDR3 protein. This sample has about 770,000 distinct CDR3 sequences, with 18% found just once.

This TCR derives from a woman aged 45-60 years with Graves' hyperthyroidism that later progressed to Graves' ophthalmopathy. This sequence joins TRBV11-3 and TRBJ2-3; 9 bases line up with TRBD2. Sequencing was carried out using blood. The CDR3 loop reads CASSPGVAGEPSTDTQYF. In DNA, the CDR3 is TGTGCCAGCAGCCCCGGGGTAGCGGGGGAACCTAGCACAGATACGCAGTATTTT. Supplemented by reference TRBV11-3 and TRBJ2-3, the full variable domain reads EAGVVQSPRYKIIEKKQPVAFWCNPISGHNTLYWYLQNLGQGPELLIRYENEEAVDDSQLPKDRFSAERLKGVDSTLKIQPAELGDSAVYLCASSPGVAGEPSTDTQYFGPGTRLTVL.